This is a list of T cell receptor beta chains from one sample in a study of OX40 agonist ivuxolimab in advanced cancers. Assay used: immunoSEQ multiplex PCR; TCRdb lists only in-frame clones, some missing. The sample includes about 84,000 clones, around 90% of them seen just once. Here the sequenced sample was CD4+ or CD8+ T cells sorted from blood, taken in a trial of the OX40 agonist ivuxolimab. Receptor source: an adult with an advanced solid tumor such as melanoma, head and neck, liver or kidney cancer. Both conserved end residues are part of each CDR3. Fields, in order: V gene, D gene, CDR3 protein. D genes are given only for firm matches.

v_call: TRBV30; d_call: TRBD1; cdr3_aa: CAWSVIGTDYNSPLHF
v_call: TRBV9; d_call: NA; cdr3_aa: CASNPRGENTGELFF
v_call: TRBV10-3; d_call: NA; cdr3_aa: CAITDRPYNEQFF
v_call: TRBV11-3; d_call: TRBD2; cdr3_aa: CASSGTSGSNEQFF
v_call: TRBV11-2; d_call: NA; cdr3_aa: CASSSYSVPTYNEQFF
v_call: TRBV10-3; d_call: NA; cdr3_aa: CAISESARDSHEQYF
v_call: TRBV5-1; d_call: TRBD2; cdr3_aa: CASSLAFPGLAGDEQFF
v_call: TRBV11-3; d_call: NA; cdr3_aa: CASSPLASMFFFPPGGEQFF
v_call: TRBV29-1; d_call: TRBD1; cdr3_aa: CSVAGTGGRTYEQYF
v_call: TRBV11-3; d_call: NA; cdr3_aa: CASSLGQGALQADTQYF
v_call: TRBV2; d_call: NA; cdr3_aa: CASSRGIEAFF
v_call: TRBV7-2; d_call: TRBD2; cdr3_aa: CASSRDYHPSYEQYF
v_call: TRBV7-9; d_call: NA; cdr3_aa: CASSLAGGPSEQYF
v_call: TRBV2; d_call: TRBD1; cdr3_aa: CASRIGTDIQPQHF
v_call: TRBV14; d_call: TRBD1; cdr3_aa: CASSQGLTGYYGYTF
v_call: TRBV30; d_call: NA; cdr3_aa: CALDGSSSYNEQFF
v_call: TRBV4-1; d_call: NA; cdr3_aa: CASSQPGTDTQYF
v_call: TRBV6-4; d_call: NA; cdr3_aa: CASSAPFAIGETQYF
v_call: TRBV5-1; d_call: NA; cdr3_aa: CASSLKAASSGANVLTF
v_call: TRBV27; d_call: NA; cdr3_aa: CASSLRSPGTLLTDTQYF
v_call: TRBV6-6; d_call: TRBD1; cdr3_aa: CASSYSGQGAFGYTF
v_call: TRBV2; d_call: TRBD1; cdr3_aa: CASSDGSNRGAGELFF
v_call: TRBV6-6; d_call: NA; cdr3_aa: CASTLDPNQPQHF
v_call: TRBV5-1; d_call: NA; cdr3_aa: CASSFAGLNTGELFF
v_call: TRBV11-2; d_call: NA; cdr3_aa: CASSLGTGGATDTQYF
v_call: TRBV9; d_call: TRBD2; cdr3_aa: CASSVGSGGIGSYNEQFF
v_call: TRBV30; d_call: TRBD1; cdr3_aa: CAWTKTGAQETQYF
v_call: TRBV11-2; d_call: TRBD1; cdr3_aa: CASSSDRGLNQPQHF
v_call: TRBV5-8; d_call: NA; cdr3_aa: CASCASGANVLTF
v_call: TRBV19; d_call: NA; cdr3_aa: CASSIPNRPKLFF
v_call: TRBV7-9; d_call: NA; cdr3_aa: CASSLVESQYF
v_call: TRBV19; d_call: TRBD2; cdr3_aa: CASSLGAGDTDTQYF
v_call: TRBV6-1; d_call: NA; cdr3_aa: CASSENRDAGNTIYF
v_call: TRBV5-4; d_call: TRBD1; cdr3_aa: CASSTGQGRYGYTF
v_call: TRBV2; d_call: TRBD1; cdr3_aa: CASSRDSRKNTEAFF
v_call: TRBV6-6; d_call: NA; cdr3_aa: CASRTDPLDEQYF
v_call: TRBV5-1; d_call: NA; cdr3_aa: CASTRSGTYNEQFF
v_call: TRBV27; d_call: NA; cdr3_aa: CASRIRTTGEKLFF
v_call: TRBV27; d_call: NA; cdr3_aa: CASRPPGTVAYEQYF
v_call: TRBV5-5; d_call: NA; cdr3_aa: CASSPHGRVITGYEQYF
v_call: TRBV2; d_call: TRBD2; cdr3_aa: CASSSRRGGVLDTQYF
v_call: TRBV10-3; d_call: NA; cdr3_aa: CAISENLGAYLSAFF
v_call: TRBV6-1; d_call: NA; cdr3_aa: CASSEGADQKSYTF
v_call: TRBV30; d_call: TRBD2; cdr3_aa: CAWSVVAGAGELFF
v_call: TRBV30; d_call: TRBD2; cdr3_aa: CAWSSPRLAGPTGELFF
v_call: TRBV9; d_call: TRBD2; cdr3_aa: CASSVGTTISHNEQFF
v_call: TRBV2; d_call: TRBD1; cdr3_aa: CASSGTEKNQPQHF
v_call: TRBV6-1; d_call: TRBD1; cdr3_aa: CASSDPTGGTDTQYF
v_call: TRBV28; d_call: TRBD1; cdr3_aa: CASSPGTGKIGYTF
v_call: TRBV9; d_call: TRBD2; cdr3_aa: CASSVGSLAGLTDTQYF
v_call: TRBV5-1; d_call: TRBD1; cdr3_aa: CASRSDRTLYNEQFF